This T cell receptor (beta chain) originates from a study of T cells in localized non-small cell lung cancer. General observations from the study: In adjacent lung, a median about 52 of the top 100 tumor clones were found.

Details on this clone: As yet, its antigen is unknown.

The data were produced by immunoSEQ multiplex PCR, yet TCRdb's version contains in-frame clones alone and is incomplete. The sample yields about 40,000 clones, about 86% seen once. Here the sequenced sample was peripheral blood mononuclear cells, taken before any cancer treatment. This TCR derives from a male donor aged 60 or over with stage II lung adenocarcinoma.

The CDR3 DNA is TGTGCCAGCACCTCAGATATCTTTTCTCTTGGGGGTGGGGTCGAAAACATTCAGTACTTC. It is translated as CASTSDIFSLGGGVENIQYF. The chain is built from TRBV28 and TRBJ2-4; either TRBD1 or TRBD2 may supply D (5 bases each). The CDR3 contains 20 residues. With 7 bases removed from V and 5 bases from J, the gap between germline ends came to 33 bases. Looked up from germline, CDR1 is MDHEN and CDR2 is SYDVKM.